Listed here are 26 T cell receptor beta chains from one sample, sequenced in a study of T cell repertoires in cytomegalovirus infection. Antigens for these TCRs are unknown. TCRdb passed the reads through MiXCR, listing each CDR3 protein once. The table has about 89,000 distinct CDR3 sequences, roughly 29% seen once. The material sequenced was CD8+ T cells from cultured PBMCs, taken from culture after CMV antigen stimulation. All receptors come from a human donor in good health (CMV status not recorded). Some clones in this sample may be carry-over from other donors' samples.

The V and J genes are TRBV20-1 and TRBJ2-3, with 11 bases fitting TRBD2. CDR1 DFQATT and CDR2 SNEGSKA come from the germline V gene (reference sequence). CDR3 length: 13 residues. Trimming removed 7 bases from V and 3 bases from J; junction bases left unmatched: 3. The CDR3 DNA is TGCAGTGAGACTAGCGGGGAGACAGATACGCAGTATTTT. As protein: CSETSGETDTQYF.

The sample holds a few counts of this clonotype. Here the CDR3 DNA reads TGCGCCAGCAGCTCGGCGGGGACAGCACTATCATTAAACATTCAGTACTTC. Translation: CASSSAGTALSLNIQYF. The chain couples TRBV5-1 to TRBJ2-4, with a tentative D call TRBD1 (7 bases). The length of the CDR3 is 17 residues. Germline V gives CDR1 SGHRS, CDR2 YFSETQ. Trimming shortened V by 3 bases and J by 6 bases, and 22 bases separated the two germline ends.

V is TRBV7-6 and J is TRBJ2-3; 9 nucleotides agree with TRBD1. The CDR3 runs to 15 residues. J lost 3 bases, V lost 3 bases, and 4 bases had no gene match. CDR1 SGHVS and CDR2 FNYEAQ come from the germline V gene. CDR3 residues: CASSFRDRVTDTQYF. DNA of the CDR3: TGTGCCAGCAGCTTTAGGGACAGGGTAACAGATACGCAGTATTTT.

V and J are TRBV5-4 and TRBJ1-1; D is perhaps TRBD1 (5 bases). From germline, CDR1 is SGHNT and CDR2 YYREEE (reference sequence). Trimming left V 4 bases short and J 9 bases short, with 22 bases between. The CDR3 contains 15 residues. CDR3 nucleotides: TGTGCCAGCAGCCCGCCGGACATGCTAACATCCAAAGCTTTCTTT. Protein sequence: CASSPPDMLTSKAFF.

There are many counts of this clonotype. The V gene is TRBV7-7, the J gene TRBJ2-3; D remains unclear. This CDR3 spans 13 amino acids. Germline CDR1 is SSHAT and CDR2 is FNYEAQ (reference sequence). Trimming took off 1 base at V and 5 bases at J, with 7 bases between the two ends. This CDR3 reads CASSLDRVDTQYF. CDR3 in DNA: TGTGCCAGCAGCTTAGATAGGGTAGATACGCAGTATTTT. The whole variable domain, remainder taken from reference TRBV7-7 and TRBJ2-3, is GAGVSQSPRYKVTKRGQDVTLRCDPISSHATLYWYQQALGQGPEFLTYFNYEAQPDKSGLPSDRFSAERPEGSISTLTIQRTEQRDSAMYRCASSLDRVDTQYFGPGTRLTVL.

This clonotype was found many times. The CDR3 loop reads CASSLGTGMRSPLHF. The CDR3 DNA reads TGTGCCAGCAGCTTAGGGACAGGGATGCGCTCACCCCTCCACTTT. The genes are TRBV7-6 and TRBJ1-6; 8 bases agree with TRBD1. With V trimmed by 1 base and J by 10 bases, 6 bases remained unmatched. Germline assignment: CDR1 SGHVS and CDR2 FNYEAQ. The CDR3 has 15 residues.

The genes are TRBV7-8 and TRBJ2-1, with D perhaps TRBD2 (5 bases). CDR3 length: 14 amino acids. Trimming pared 5 bases from V and 7 bases from J, leaving 15 bases between. Germline loops: CDR1 SGHVS, CDR2 FQNEAQ. CDR3 coding DNA: TGTGCCAGCAGCCCGGGAACCTGGCGGAATGAGCAGTTCTTC. This sequence encodes CASSPGTWRNEQFF.

Only one count was recorded for this clonotype. V usage is TRBV12-3 or TRBV12-4 and J usage is TRBJ1-1; D uncertain. This CDR3 comprises 14 residues. V was clipped by 3 bases and J by 0 bases, with 8 bases between them. Here the CDR3 reads CASSLSRMNTEAFF. For the CDR3, the DNA is TGTGCCAGCAGTTTGAGCAGGATGAACACTGAAGCTTTCTTT.

This clonotype has a count of ten or more. V gene TRBV7-2 combines with J gene TRBJ2-5; D gene uncertain. The CDR3 runs 15 residues. Trimming pared 2 bases from V and 1 base from J, leaving 11 bases between. Germline assignment: CDR1 SGHTA and CDR2 FQGNSA. As DNA, the CDR3 is TGTGCCAGCAGCTTATCCCTCCGGGTCCAAGAGACCCAGTACTTC. Translated, it gives CASSLSLRVQETQYF.

CDR3 nucleotides: TGTGCCACCAGCAGCCTAGGGACAGGGCTCTCCTACGAGCAGTACTTC. Translated: CATSSLGTGLSYEQYF. The V call is TRBV15, the J call TRBJ2-7, with 9 bases identical to TRBD1. Germline-derived CDR1 and CDR2 are LNHNV and YYDKDF (reference sequence). The trim removed 3 bases at V and 0 bases at J, leaving 6 bases unmatched. The CDR3 is 16 residues long.

This chain's CDR3 is CASSSYKTEAFF. In DNA form, the CDR3 reads TGCGCCAGCAGCTCGTATAAAACTGAAGCTTTCTTT. The chain recombines TRBV10-2 with TRBJ1-1; no clear D gene. Trimming took off 6 bases at V and 5 bases at J, with 10 bases between the two ends. This CDR3 is 12 amino acids long. CDR1 is WSHSY, CDR2 SAAADI, per germline.

This clonotype was seen a handful of times. The chain employs TRBV19 and TRBJ2-3; 7 positions match TRBD1. J lost 0 bases, V lost 5 bases, and 5 bases had no gene match. The CDR3 runs 15 residues. Germline V gene sequence: CDR1 LNHDA, CDR2 SQIVND (reference sequence). The CDR3 sequence is CASSDGTASTDTQYF. In nucleotides, the CDR3 is TGTGCCAGTAGTGATGGGACAGCAAGCACAGATACGCAGTATTTT.

This clonotype was seen more than once but under ten times. This rearrangement joins TRBV27 to TRBJ1-6; perhaps TRBD1 as D (6 bases). V was shortened by 3 bases and J by 7 bases, with 16 bases between the two germline ends. Germline CDR1 and CDR2: MNHEY and SMNVEV (reference sequence). The CDR3 runs 16 residues. DNA of the CDR3: TGTGCCAGCAGTTTGGGGGCAGCCTTATTAAATTCACCCCTCCACTTT. Translation gives CASSLGAALLNSPLHF.

This clonotype was picked up a small number of times. The chain recombines TRBV7-2 with TRBJ2-2; tentatively, D is TRBD1 or TRBD2 (6 bases each). Trimming removed 1 base from V and 0 bases from J, with 9 bases in between. Germline loops: CDR1 SGHTA, CDR2 FQGNSA. The CDR3 spans 16 residues. CDR3 nucleotides: TGTGCCAGCAGCTTAGTTGGGGGGCCGAACACCGGGGAGCTGTTTTTT. Translating gives CASSLVGGPNTGELFF.

This rearrangement joins TRBV4-1 to TRBJ2-1; D gene uncertain. Germline V CDR1 and CDR2: MGHRA, YSYEKL. Trimming left V 1 base short and J 7 bases short, with 8 bases between. This CDR3 comprises 13 residues. CDR3 protein: CASSQGVLNEQFF. The CDR3 nucleotides are TGCGCCAGCAGCCAAGGCGTCCTGAATGAGCAGTTCTTC.

The rearrangement joins TRBV6-5 to TRBJ1-3; no firm D call. Trimming took 2 bases from V and 0 from J, leaving 11 bases between them. This CDR3 has 16 amino acids. The germline V gene has CDR1 MNHEY and CDR2 SVGAGI. This chain's CDR3 is CASSYTRHSSGNTIYF. DNA of the CDR3: TGTGCCAGCAGTTACACCCGACACTCCTCTGGAAACACCATATATTTT.

Ten or more counts support this clonotype. CDR3 bases: TGTGCCACCAGCAGGACCAGGGACGAAAAACTGTTTTTT. It encodes CATSRTRDEKLFF. This sequence joins TRBV15 and TRBJ1-4; D perhaps matches TRBD1 (5 bases). The V gene's germline CDR1 is LNHNV and CDR2 YYDKDF (reference sequence). V shed 3 bases and J shed 8 bases, with 10 bases lying between them. There are 13 residues in the CDR3. The entire variable domain, with the rest obtained from reference TRBV15 and TRBJ1-4, is as follows: DAMVIQNPRYQVTQFGKPVTLSCSQTLNHNVMYWYQQKSSQAPKLLFHYYDKDFNNEADTPDNFQSRRPNTSFCFLDIRSPGLGDTAMYLCATSRTRDEKLFFGSGTQLSVL.

This chain links TRBV2 with TRBJ2-3; D is unresolved. V was shortened by 7 bases and J by 2 bases, with 16 bases between the two germline ends. The CDR3 loop spans 15 amino acids. CDR1 SNHLY and CDR2 FYNNEI come from the germline V gene. CDR3 nucleotide sequence: TGTGCCAGCATCGGAGCAACGGATTCCACAGATACGCAGTATTTT. As protein: CASIGATDSTDTQYF. Variable domain in full (rest from reference TRBV2 and TRBJ2-3): EPEVTQTPSHQVTQMGQEVILRCVPISNHLYFYWYRQILGQKVEFLVSFYNNEISEKSEIFDDQFSVERPDGSNFTLKIRSTKLEDSAMYFCASIGATDSTDTQYFGPGTRLTVL.

In this sample, this clonotype turned up many times. This chain uses TRBV4-2 with TRBJ1-1; D ambiguous. This CDR3 is 13 amino acids long. Trimming shortened V by 1 base and J by 1 base, and 4 bases separated the two germline ends. Germline assignment: CDR1 LGHNA and CDR2 YNFKEQ. CDR3 in DNA: TGTGCCAGCAGCCAAGGGAGGAACACTGAAGCTTTCTTT. Translated, it gives CASSQGRNTEAFF.

There are many counts of this clonotype. The rearrangement joins TRBV7-9 to TRBJ2-7; 9 positions match TRBD2. The V segment lost 5 bases and the J segment 0 bases; nucleotides outside the gene matches: 11. CDR1 SEHNR and CDR2 FQNEAQ come from the germline V gene (reference sequence). The CDR3 has 17 residues. The CDR3 sequence: CASSRLIAGASSYEQYF. CDR3 DNA sequence: TGTGCCAGCAGCCGCCTAATAGCGGGGGCCTCCTCCTACGAGCAGTACTTC.

The rearrangement joins TRBV20-1 to TRBJ1-1, with D perhaps matching TRBD1 (6 bases). The CDR3 extends over 17 amino acids. Trimming took off 0 bases at V and 3 bases at J, with 20 bases between the two ends. CDR1 and CDR2 from the germline V gene are DFQATT and SNEGSKA (reference sequence). CDR3 nucleotide sequence: TGCAGTGCTAGAGATCGCCAGGGGCGAGGGTACGACACTGAAGCTTTCTTT. This gives the protein CSARDRQGRGYDTEAFF.

This clonotype appeared a few times. V usage is TRBV27 and J usage is TRBJ2-7, with D perhaps TRBD2 (7 bases). V gave up 7 bases and J gave up 3 bases, with 16 bases separating them. The germline gives CDR1 MNHEY, CDR2 SMNVEV (reference sequence). The CDR3 runs 14 residues. Here the CDR3 DNA reads TGTGCCAGCAACTCGGCGGGGGCTATCTACGAGCAGTACTTC. Protein sequence: CASNSAGAIYEQYF.

V is TRBV19 and J is TRBJ2-7; D gene ambiguous. The CDR3 runs to 14 residues. V lost 5 bases and J 2 bases, leaving 13 bases between the germline ends. From germline, CDR1 is LNHDA and CDR2 SQIVND (reference sequence). The CDR3 coding sequence is TGTGCCAGTAGTCCCGCCGGGCCACCCTACGAGCAGTACTTC. This sequence encodes CASSPAGPPYEQYF.

The chain combines TRBV19 with TRBJ1-1; no clear D. Trimming stripped 5 bases from V and 1 base from J, with 11 bases between. In germline, CDR1 is LNHDA, CDR2 SQIVND (reference sequence). The CDR3 runs 14 residues. The CDR3 DNA sequence: TGTGCCAGTAGTCTGTCGGTTGGGAACACTGAAGCTTTCTTT. Amino acid sequence: CASSLSVGNTEAFF.

The genes are TRBV7-9 and TRBJ2-7; the match to TRBD2 covers 10 bases. Germline V lookup: CDR1 SEHNR, CDR2 FQNEAQ (reference sequence). The CDR3 is 14 residues long. The junction had 2 bases not matched to a gene; V was cut back by 3 bases and J by 3 bases. In nucleotides, the CDR3 is TGTGCCAGCAGCTTTAGACTAGCGGGCTACGAGCAGTACTTC. Amino acid sequence: CASSFRLAGYEQYF.

The genes are TRBV5-1 and TRBJ2-7, with D hard to call. The germline V and J ends were trimmed by 5 bases and 2 bases, with 17 bases remaining between them. The CDR3 totals 15 residues. Germline V gene data show CDR1 as SGHRS and CDR2 as YFSETQ. CDR3 region: CASRASLGTTYEQYF. CDR3 sequence (DNA): TGCGCCAGCAGGGCTTCGCTGGGCACTACCTACGAGCAGTACTTC.